The next 10 T cell receptor beta chains were all read from a single sample in a study of T cell responses to AZD1222 COVID-19 vaccine (dated by TCRdb to 2020 to 2022). The library was prepared using the immunoSEQ multiplex PCR assay. Drawn from immuneACCESS, this table holds only the in-frame rearrangements with V and J called that TCRdb kept. Clones are partly lost; checked studies trace under half to an unresolved V gene and leave the rest unexplained. Counted in this sample were under 200,000 clones; 80% to 95% of them appeared once. Approximately 4% of the sample is taken by the ten largest. The sample's time point label, in plain terms: baseline before first vaccination. The specimen comprised peripheral blood, sampled on day 0 of AZD1222 vaccination. Receptor source: an adult in good health.

The chain couples TRBV24-1 to TRBJ2-1; D unclear. CDR3 length: 14 amino acids. The ends were cut back, 2 bases at V and 5 bases at J, with 9 bases in the middle. Germline lookup yields CDR1 KGHDR and CDR2 SFDVKD. The CDR3 spells CATSDSGWNNEQFF. DNA of the CDR3: TGTGCCACCAGTGATTCTGGGTGGAACAATGAGCAGTTCTTC.

The chain has TRBV19 and TRBJ2-7; 8 nucleotides agree with TRBD2. V lost 3 bases to trimming and J lost 6 bases; unmatched junction nucleotides: 13. This CDR3 has 16 residues. Germline V CDR1 and CDR2: LNHDA, SQIVND (reference sequence). The CDR3 DNA sequence: TGTGCCAGTAGTATCGGGAGGCAAGCGGGAGTTACCGAGCAGTACTTC. Protein sequence: CASSIGRQAGVTEQYF.

The chain recombines TRBV11-2 with TRBJ2-3; a possible D gene is TRBD2 (6 bases). V shed 1 base and J shed 6 bases, with 17 bases lying between them. The CDR3 has 16 amino acids. Germline lookup yields CDR1 SGHAT and CDR2 FQNNGV. This CDR3 reads CASSLGIAGPGDTQYF. In DNA form, the CDR3 reads TGTGCCAGCAGCTTAGGCATCGCGGGGCCTGGGGATACGCAGTATTTT.

DNA for the CDR3: TGTGCCTGGGCCGACAGGGGGGGCGAAAAACTGTTTTTT. Its protein is CAWADRGGEKLFF. V gene TRBV30 combines with J gene TRBJ1-4, with 9 nucleotides matching TRBD1. CDR1 and CDR2 (germline): GTSNPN, SVGIG (reference sequence). CDR3 length equals 13 residues. Unmatched junction bases numbered 6, after V lost 5 bases and J lost 8 bases.

The chain recombines TRBV6-2 or TRBV6-3 with TRBJ1-2, with 7 bases identical to TRBD1. The CDR3 is 14 residues long. Germline assignment: CDR1 MNHEY and CDR2 SVGEGT. Trimming cost V 4 bases and J 8 bases; bases outside gene matches: 10. The CDR3 nucleotides are TGTGCCAGCAGTTTTCGCAGGGGGGGTTCAGGCTACACCTTC. This sequence encodes CASSFRRGGSGYTF.

The chain employs TRBV27 and TRBJ2-7; possibly TRBD2 for D (5 bases). The CDR3 length is 14 residues. V lost 5 bases and J lost 2, with 13 bases in between. Germline CDR1 MNHEY, CDR2 SMNVEV (reference sequence). This CDR3 reads CASSPVDGTYEQYF. CDR3 bases: TGTGCCAGCAGTCCCGTGGACGGGACCTACGAGCAGTACTTC.

This clone was detected only once. The chain carries TRBV9 and TRBJ1-3; D possibly corresponds to TRBD1 (6 bases). The ends were cut back, 1 base at V and 3 bases at J, with 23 bases in the middle. The CDR3 is 19 amino acids. Germline lookup yields CDR1 SGDLS and CDR2 YYNGEE. In nucleotides, the CDR3 is TGTGCCAGCAGCGTATATGGACAGTTAGTAGGCCAGGGTGGAAACACCATATATTTT. Translation: CASSVYGQLVGQGGNTIYF.

The chain combines TRBV28 with TRBJ2-6, with 9 bases that match TRBD1. V was clipped by 6 bases and J by 0 bases; unmatched bases: 9. The length of the CDR3 is 18 residues. Germline loops: CDR1 MDHEN, CDR2 SYDVKM. The CDR3 loop is CASSDEDRGNSGANVLTF. CDR3 sequence (DNA): TGTGCCAGCAGCGACGAAGACAGGGGGAACTCTGGGGCCAACGTCCTGACTTTC. Combining the CDR3 with reference TRBV28 and TRBJ2-6 gives the whole variable domain DVKVTQSSRYLVKRTGEKVFLECVQDMDHENMFWYRQDPGLGLRLIYFSYDVKMKEKGDIPEGYSVSREKKERFSLILESASTNQTSMYLCASSDEDRGNSGANVLTFGAGSRLTVL.

This sequence joins TRBV14 and TRBJ2-2; 10 positions match TRBD2. This CDR3 region has 20 residues. The junction had 18 bases not matched to a gene; V was cut back by 4 bases and J by 4 bases. The germline V gene has CDR1 SGHDN and CDR2 FVKESK. CDR3 sequence: CASSLVWPTSSGRATGELFF. CDR3 coding DNA: TGTGCCAGCAGCCTCGTCTGGCCTACCTCAAGCGGGAGGGCCACCGGGGAGCTGTTTTTT.

This rearrangement joins TRBV2 to TRBJ2-5; D is unclear. V lost 4 bases, J lost 5 bases, and 5 bases lay in between. This CDR3 spans 11 amino acids. In germline, CDR1 is SNHLY, CDR2 FYNNEI. Here the CDR3 DNA reads TGTGCCAGCAGTGTTCGGGAGACCCAGTACTTC. It specifies CASSVRETQYF.